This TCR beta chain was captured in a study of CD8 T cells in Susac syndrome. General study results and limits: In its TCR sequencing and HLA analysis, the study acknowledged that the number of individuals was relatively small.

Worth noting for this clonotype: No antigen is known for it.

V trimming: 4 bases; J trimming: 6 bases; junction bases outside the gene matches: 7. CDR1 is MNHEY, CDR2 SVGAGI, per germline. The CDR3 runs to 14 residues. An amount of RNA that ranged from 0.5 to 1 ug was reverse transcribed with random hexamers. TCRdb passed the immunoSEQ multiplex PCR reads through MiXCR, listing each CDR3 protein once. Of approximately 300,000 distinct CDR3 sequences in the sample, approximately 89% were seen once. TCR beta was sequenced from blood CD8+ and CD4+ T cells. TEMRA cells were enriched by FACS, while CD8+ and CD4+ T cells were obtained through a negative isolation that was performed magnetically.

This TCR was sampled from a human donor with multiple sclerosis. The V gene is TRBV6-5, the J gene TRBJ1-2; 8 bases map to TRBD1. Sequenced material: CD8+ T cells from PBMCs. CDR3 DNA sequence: TGTGCCAGCAGTTTACAGGGGGGAGTGAATGGCTACACCTTC. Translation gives CASSLQGGVNGYTF.